The entry below describes one T cell receptor beta chain. These data are taken from a study of shared clonotypes between healthy human individuals. The germline V gene encodes CDR1 SGHRS and CDR2 YFSETQ. The CDR3 covers 14 residues. V was shortened by 0 bases and J by 2 bases, with 8 bases between the two germline ends. Here immunoSEQ multiplex PCR was the method, and the copy in TCRdb shows in-frame clones only, minus some. Counted here are about 2 million clones, about 95% occurring once; the ten biggest clones make up 0.1% to 0.15%. The sequence came from a man between 18 and 35 years old in good health. The chain carries TRBV5-1 and TRBJ2-5; possibly TRBD2 for D (5 bases). Sequencing input: naive CD4+ T cells sorted from blood. Subset meaning: CD45RA+ positively selected. The CDR3, as DNA: TGCGCCAGCAGCTTGGCCAGGAGGCAAGAGACCCAGTACTTC. As protein: CASSLARRQETQYF.